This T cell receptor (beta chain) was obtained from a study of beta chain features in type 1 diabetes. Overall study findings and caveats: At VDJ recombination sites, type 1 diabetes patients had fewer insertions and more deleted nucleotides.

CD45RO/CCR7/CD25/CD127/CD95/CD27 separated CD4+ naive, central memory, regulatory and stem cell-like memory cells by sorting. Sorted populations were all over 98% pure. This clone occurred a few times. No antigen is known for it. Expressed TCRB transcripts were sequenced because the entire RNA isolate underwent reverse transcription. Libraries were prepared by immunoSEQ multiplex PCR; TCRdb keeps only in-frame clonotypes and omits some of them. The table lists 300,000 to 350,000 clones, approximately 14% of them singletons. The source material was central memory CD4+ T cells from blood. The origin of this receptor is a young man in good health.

The CDR3 sequence is CASRKQGDEQFF. In DNA, the CDR3 is TGTGCCAGCAGGAAACAGGGCGATGAGCAGTTCTTC. The J gene is TRBJ2-1, the V gene TRBV6-1; perhaps TRBD1 as D (6 bases). V lost 6 bases and J lost 8, with 11 bases in between. The CDR3 contains 12 residues. Germline V gives CDR1 MNHNS, CDR2 SASEGT.